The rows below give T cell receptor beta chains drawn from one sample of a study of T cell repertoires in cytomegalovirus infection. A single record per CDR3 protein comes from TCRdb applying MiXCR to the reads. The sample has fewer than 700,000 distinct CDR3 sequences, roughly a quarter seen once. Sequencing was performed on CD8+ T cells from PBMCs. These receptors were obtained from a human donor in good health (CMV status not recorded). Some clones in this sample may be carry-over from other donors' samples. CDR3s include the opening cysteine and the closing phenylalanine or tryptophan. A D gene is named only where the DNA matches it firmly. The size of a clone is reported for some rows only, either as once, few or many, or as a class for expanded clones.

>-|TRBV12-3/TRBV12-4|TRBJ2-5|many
CASSWGGPSETQYF
TGTGCCAGCAGTTGGGGTGGCCCTTCGGAGACCCAGTACTTC
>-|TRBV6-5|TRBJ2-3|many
CASSYSKRGPDTQYF
TGTGCCAGCAGTTACTCGAAACGGGGGCCAGATACGCAGTATTTT
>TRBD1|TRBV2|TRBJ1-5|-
CASDPGQGNQPQHF
TGTGCCAGCGACCCGGGACAGGGGAATCAGCCCCAGCATTTT
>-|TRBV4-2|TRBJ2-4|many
CASSQEAEGEPIAKNIQYF
TGTGCCAGCAGCCAAGAGGCGGAGGGGGAACCGATAGCCAAAAACATTCAGTACTTC
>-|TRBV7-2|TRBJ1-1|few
CASSLDLLPRNTEAFF
TGTGCCAGCAGCTTAGACCTCCTCCCCAGGAACACTGAAGCTTTCTTT
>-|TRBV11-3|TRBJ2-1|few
CASSLGPGDSNEQFF
TGTGCCAGCAGCTTAGGGCCAGGGGATTCCAATGAGCAGTTCTTC
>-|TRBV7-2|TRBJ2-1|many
CASSGNRVRYNEQFF
TGTGCCAGCAGCGGCAACAGGGTTAGGTACAATGAGCAGTTCTTC
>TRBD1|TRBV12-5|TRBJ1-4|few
CASGFGTGDEKLFF
TGTGCTAGTGGTTTCGGGACAGGGGATGAAAAACTGTTTTTT
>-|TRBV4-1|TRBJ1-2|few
CASSSGQKSGYGYTF
TGCGCCAGCAGCTCCGGACAGAAGAGCGGCTATGGCTACACCTTC
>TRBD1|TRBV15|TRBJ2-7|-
CATSQGALNEQYF
TGTGCCACCTCACAGGGGGCATTGAACGAGCAGTACTTC
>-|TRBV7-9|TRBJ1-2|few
CASRPTVSGYGYTF
TGTGCCAGCAGGCCGACAGTCTCCGGCTATGGCTACACCTTC
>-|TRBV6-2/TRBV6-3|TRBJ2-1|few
CASSYSIYNRAYNEQFF
TGTGCCAGCAGTTACTCGATCTACAACAGGGCCTACAATGAGCAGTTCTTC